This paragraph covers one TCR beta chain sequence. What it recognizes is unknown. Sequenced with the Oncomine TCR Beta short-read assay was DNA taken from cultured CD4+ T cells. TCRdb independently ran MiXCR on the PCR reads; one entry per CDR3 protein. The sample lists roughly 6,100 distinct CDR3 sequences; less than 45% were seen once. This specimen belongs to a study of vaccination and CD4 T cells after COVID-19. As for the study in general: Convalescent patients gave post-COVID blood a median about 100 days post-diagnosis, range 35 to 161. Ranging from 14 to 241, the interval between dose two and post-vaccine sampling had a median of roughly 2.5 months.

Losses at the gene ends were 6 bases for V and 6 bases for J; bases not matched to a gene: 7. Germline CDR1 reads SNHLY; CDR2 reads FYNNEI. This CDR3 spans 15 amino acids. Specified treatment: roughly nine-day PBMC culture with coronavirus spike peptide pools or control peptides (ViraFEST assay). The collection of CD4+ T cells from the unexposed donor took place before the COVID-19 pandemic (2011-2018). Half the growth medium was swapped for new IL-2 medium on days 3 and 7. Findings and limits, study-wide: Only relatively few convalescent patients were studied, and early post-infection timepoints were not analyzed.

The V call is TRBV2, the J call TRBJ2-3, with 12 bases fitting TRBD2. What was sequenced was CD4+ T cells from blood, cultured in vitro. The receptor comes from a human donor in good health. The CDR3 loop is CASRLLAGGGDTQYF. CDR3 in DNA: TGTGCCAGCAGATTACTAGCGGGGGGCGGGGATACGCAGTATTTT.